This TCR beta chain came from a study of blood T cell repertoires in COVID-19. Study as a whole: Whether acute or convalescent, the COVID-19 samples came from the United States, Italy and Spain. The analysed material was cDNA or gDNA that came from T cells, B-cell-depleted T cells, or PBMCs.

The V gene's germline CDR1 is SGHAT and CDR2 FQNNGV. V was shortened by 5 bases and J by 2 bases, with 14 bases between the two germline ends. CDR3 size: 15 residues. In the authors' workflow: Amplification of reference gene primers was used by the study to estimate nucleated cell counts. Sequencing used immunoSEQ multiplex PCR; TCRdb keeps in-frame clones, though not all of them. Clonal size and the V and J genes are those of that table, whereas D and trimming came from the DNA. The sample records roughly 120,000 clones, more than 60% being singletons. The sequencing sample was made of peripheral blood. The chain recombines TRBV11-2 with TRBJ2-3, with D possibly being TRBD2 (6 bases). The clonotype originates from a man aged 45 to 65 with acute or convalescent COVID-19. The CDR3 region has the DNA TGTGCCAGCAGCCCTCCTGCGGGGCCCACAGATACGCAGTATTTT. The encoded protein is CASSPPAGPTDTQYF.